What follows are 10 T cell receptor beta chains derived from one specimen sequenced in a study of T cells after yellow fever vaccination. TCRdb reprocessed the 5' RACE reads via MiXCR and lists one record per CDR3 protein. Here the sample spans some 54,000 distinct CDR3 sequences, 6.6% being singletons. The input for sequencing was CD8+ T cells not binding an NS4B(214-222) dextramer, sorted from PBMCs, taken roughly 46 days after the first yellow fever vaccination. Receptors were obtained from a man between 18 and 35 years old who received the YFV17D yellow fever vaccine.

This clonotype was recorded many times. V is TRBV2 and J is TRBJ1-5, with TRBD1 as a possible D gene (6 bases). Germline V gives CDR1 SNHLY, CDR2 FYNNEI. CDR3 length: 15 residues. This CDR3 reads CASAGRTASNQPQHF. In nucleotides, the CDR3 is TGTGCGTCAGCAGGTAGGACAGCGAGTAATCAGCCCCAGCATTTT.

The chain links TRBV9 to TRBJ2-7, with D perhaps TRBD1 (6 bases). Per germline, CDR1 SGDLS and CDR2 YYNGEE. With 0 bases removed from V and 6 bases from J, the gap between germline ends came to 16 bases. This CDR3 is built from 15 residues. The CDR3 DNA follows: TGTGCCAGCAGCGTAGTTGTGACAGGCTCCCTCGAGCAGTACTTC. Protein sequence: CASSVVVTGSLEQYF.

At least ten counts were recorded for this clonotype. V is TRBV6-5 and J is TRBJ1-5; a possible D gene is TRBD1 (6 bases). The CDR3 is 18 amino acids. V was shortened by 0 bases and J by 6 bases, with 21 bases between the two germline ends. Germline values: CDR1 MNHEY, CDR2 SVGAGI. The CDR3 region has the DNA TGTGCCAGCAGTTACTCGGGGGGCGCTACATTAGGTGTTCAGCCCCAGCATTTT. This gives the protein CASSYSGGATLGVQPQHF.

This clonotype was detected only a few times. CDR3 residues: CASSIRDSTYEQYF. The CDR3 bases are TGTGCCAGTAGTATAAGGGACAGCACCTACGAGCAGTACTTC. The chain uses TRBV19 and TRBJ2-7; 7 positions match TRBD1. V was pared by 2 bases and J by 2 bases, with 3 bases of the junction left unmatched. The germline gives CDR1 LNHDA, CDR2 SQIVND (reference sequence). The CDR3 contains 14 residues.

This clonotype occurred many times. The chain recombines TRBV4-3 with TRBJ2-3, with TRBD2 matching over 8 bases. J lost 9 bases, V lost 4 bases, and 12 bases had no gene match. The CDR3 covers 15 residues. Germline CDR1 is LGHNA and CDR2 is YSLEER. Here the CDR3 DNA reads TGCGCCAGCAGCCTGAGGGGGGGCGGGAGGTGGACGCAGTATTTT. It specifies CASSLRGGGRWTQYF.

J is TRBJ1-1 and V is TRBV20-1; D gene uncertain. Per germline, CDR1 DFQATT and CDR2 SNEGSKA (reference sequence). This CDR3 has 16 residues. V was shortened by 2 bases and J by 1 base, with 17 bases between the two germline ends. The CDR3 coding sequence is TGCAGTGCTAGAACCATTCGTGTCTCGGGGAACACTGAAGCTTTCTTT. Translation: CSARTIRVSGNTEAFF.

The chain has TRBV6-1 and TRBJ1-1; D gene uncertain. Germline V CDR1 and CDR2: MNHNS, SASEGT. The CDR3 is 10 residues long. V lost 4 bases and J 6 bases, leaving 3 bases between the germline ends. CDR3 in DNA: TGTGCCAGCAGTGTGGCTGAAGCTTTCTTT. Encoded protein: CASSVAEAFF.

At least ten counts were recorded for this clonotype. The chain combines TRBV28 with TRBJ2-1; D unclear. Germline assignment: CDR1 MDHEN and CDR2 SYDVKM. The length of the CDR3 is 16 residues. V lost 3 bases to trimming and J lost 0 bases, with 12 bases between them. The CDR3 region has the DNA TGTGCCAGCAGTTTTTGGGTCTCGAGCTCCTACAATGAGCAGTTCTTC. It codes for CASSFWVSSSYNEQFF.

The chain is built from TRBV5-1 and TRBJ1-1; the D gene is possibly TRBD1 (5 bases). Trimming took 0 bases from V and 1 from J, leaving 10 bases between them. This CDR3 region has 15 residues. Germline CDR1 SGHRS, CDR2 YFSETQ. This chain's CDR3 is CASSLAWGPNTEAFF. As DNA, the CDR3 is TGCGCCAGCAGCTTGGCCTGGGGACCGAACACTGAAGCTTTCTTT. The full variable domain, in which reference TRBV5-1 and TRBJ1-1 provide the parts outside the CDR3, is KAGVTQTPRYLIKTRGQQVTLSCSPISGHRSVSWYQQTPGQGLQFLFEYFSETQRNKGNFPGRFSGRQFSNSRSEMNVSTLELGDSALYLCASSLAWGPNTEAFFGQGTRLTVV.

This clonotype was counted many times. The chain is built from TRBV4-1 and TRBJ2-1; D unresolved. V gave up 4 bases and J gave up 10 bases, with 11 bases separating them. The germline CDR1 and CDR2 sequences are MGHRA and YSYEKL. The CDR3 extends over 12 amino acids. Here the CDR3 DNA reads TGCGCCAGCAGCCCCGACTCCTACGAGCAGTTCTTC. Its protein product is CASSPDSYEQFF.